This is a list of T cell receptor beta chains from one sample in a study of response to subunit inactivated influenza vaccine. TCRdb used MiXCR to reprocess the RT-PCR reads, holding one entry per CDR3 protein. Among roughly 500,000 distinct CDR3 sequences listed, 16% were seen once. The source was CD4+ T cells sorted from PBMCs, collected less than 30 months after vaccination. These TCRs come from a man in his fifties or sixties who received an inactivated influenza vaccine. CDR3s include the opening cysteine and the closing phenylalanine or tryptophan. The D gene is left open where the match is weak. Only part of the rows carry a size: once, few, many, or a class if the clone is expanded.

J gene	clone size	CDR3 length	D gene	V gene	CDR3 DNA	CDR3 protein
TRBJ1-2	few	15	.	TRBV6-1	TGTGCCAGTAACACTATCGGTCGCTCTAACTATGGCTACACCTTC	CASNTIGRSNYGYTF
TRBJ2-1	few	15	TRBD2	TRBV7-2	TGTGCCAGCAGTAAGACTAGCGGGGGACACAATGAGCAGTTCTTC	CASSKTSGGHNEQFF
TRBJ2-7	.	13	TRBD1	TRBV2	TGTGCCAGCAGCCTTGACAGGGAATACGAGCAGTACTTC	CASSLDREYEQYF
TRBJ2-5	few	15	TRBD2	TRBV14	TGTGCCAGCAGCCTTCTAGCGGGACTATTGGAGACCCAGTACTTC	CASSLLAGLLETQYF
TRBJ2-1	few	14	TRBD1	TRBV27	TGTGCCAGCAGGGTGGCGACAGGGTACAATGAGCAGTTCTTC	CASRVATGYNEQFF
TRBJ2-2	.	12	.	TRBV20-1	TGCAGTGCTGGGGTTAGCACCGGGGAGCTGTTTTTT	CSAGVSTGELFF
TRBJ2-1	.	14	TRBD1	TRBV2	TGTGCCAGCACCCGAGACAGGGGGAGCAATGAGCAGTTCTTC	CASTRDRGSNEQFF
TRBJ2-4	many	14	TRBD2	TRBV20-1	TGCAGTGCTAGAGATATACTAGCGGTAAACATTCAGTACTTC	CSARDILAVNIQYF
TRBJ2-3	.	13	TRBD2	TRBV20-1	TGCAGTGCTAGCGGGGGGACCACAGATACGCAGTATTTT	CSASGGTTDTQYF
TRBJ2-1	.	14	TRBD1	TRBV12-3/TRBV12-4	TGTGCCAGCAGTTTAGACAGGGGGCTCAATGAGCAGTTCTTC	CASSLDRGLNEQFF
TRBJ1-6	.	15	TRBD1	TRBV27	TGTGCCAGCAGTCCAAGGGACAGGGGGCCCTCACCCCTCCACTTT	CASSPRDRGPSPLHF
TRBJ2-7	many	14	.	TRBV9	TGTGCCAGCAGCGTAGGGCAGGACCCCTACGAGCAGTACTTC	CASSVGQDPYEQYF
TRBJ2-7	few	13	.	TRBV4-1	TGCGCCAGCAGCCAAGTTGTGGCACCCAAGCAGTACTTC	CASSQVVAPKQYF
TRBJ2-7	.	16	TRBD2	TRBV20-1	TGCAGTGCTAGGGGCAGTCTAGCGGGATCCCCCTACGAGCAGTACTTC	CSARGSLAGSPYEQYF
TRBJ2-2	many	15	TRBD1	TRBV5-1	TGCGCCAGCAGCTTGCAGGGGGATAGCACCGGGGAGCTGTTTTTT	CASSLQGDSTGELFF
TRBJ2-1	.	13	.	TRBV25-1	TGTGCCAGCAGTGAAGGAGGGAACCATGAGCAGTTCTTC	CASSEGGNHEQFF
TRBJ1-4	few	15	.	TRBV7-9	TGTGCCAGCAGCTTAGGAGCCGGGGGGACTGAAAAACTGTTTTTT	CASSLGAGGTEKLFF
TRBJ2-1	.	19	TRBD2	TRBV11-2	TGTGCCAGCAGCCCCAGGGGTAGGGTAGCGGGGGGAAACTACAATGAGCAGTTCTTC	CASSPRGRVAGGNYNEQFF
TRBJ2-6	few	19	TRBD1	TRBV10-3	TGTGCCATCAGTGAGAGGGACAGGGGCGGAGGTGCTGGGGCCAACGTCCTGACTTTC	CAISERDRGGGAGANVLTF
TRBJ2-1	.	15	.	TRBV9	TGTGCCAGCAGCGTAGTAACTACCTCCTACAATGAGCAGTTCTTC	CASSVVTTSYNEQFF
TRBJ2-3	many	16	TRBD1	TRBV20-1	TGCAGTGCTAGAGATTACGGGACAGGGGTCTCAGATACGCAGTATTTT	CSARDYGTGVSDTQYF
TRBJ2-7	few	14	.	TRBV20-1	TGCAGTGCTCCCTTTCGTTTTGAGGTCTACGAGCAGTACTTC	CSAPFRFEVYEQYF
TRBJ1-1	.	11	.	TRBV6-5	TGTGCCAGCACCCAGGGAGGTGAAGCTTTCTTT	CASTQGGEAFF
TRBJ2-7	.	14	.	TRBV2	TGTGCCAGCAATACTCCGGGACCTTTCTACGAGCAGTACTTC	CASNTPGPFYEQYF
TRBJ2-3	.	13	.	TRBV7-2	TGTGCCAGCAGCTTCCGGATGCCAGATACGCAGTATTTT	CASSFRMPDTQYF
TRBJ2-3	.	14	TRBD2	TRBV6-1	TGTGCCAGCAGTGGTGCGGGAGGGCCAGATACGCAGTATTTT	CASSGAGGPDTQYF
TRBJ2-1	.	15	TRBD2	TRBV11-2	TGTGCCAGCAGCTTACTAGCGGGGGGGCCGGGTGAGCAGTTCTTC	CASSLLAGGPGEQFF